This TCR beta chain was observed in a study of shared clonotypes between healthy human individuals. The germline gives CDR1 MNHNS, CDR2 SASEGT. The V gene lost 10 bases and the J gene lost 4 bases, with 13 bases spanning the gap. The CDR3 runs 12 residues. Findings and limits, study-wide: Collection of samples was limited to blood; tissue repertoires likely differ. A generally larger estimated richness was seen in naive subsets than in memory subsets.

Each replicate PCR on the sorted subsets used 150 to 200 ng DNA (around 30,000 T cell genomes). Sequencing used immunoSEQ multiplex PCR; TCRdb keeps in-frame clones, though not all of them. Of roughly 2.1 million clones listed, about 92% are singletons. Concerning this clone itself: The antigen remains unidentified.

Naive CD8 isolation took CD45RO-negative cells positively selected for CCR7 and excluded terminally differentiated effector memory CD45RA+ cells. V gene TRBV6-1 combines with J gene TRBJ1-2; D is undetermined. This TCR was sampled from a man between 18 and 29 years old in good health. Some clones in this sample may be carry-over from other donors' samples. The sample taken for sequencing was naive CD8+ T cells from PBMCs. The CDR3 DNA follows: TGTGCCACCCCCGGGCCCAGCTATGGCTACACCTTC. It is translated as CATPGPSYGYTF.